This TCR beta chain was recorded in a study of T-cell memory formation after mild COVID-19 (dated by TCRdb to the early 2020s). The study in broad terms: TCR sequence clusters from the two donors were largely donor specific. T-cell clones expanding and contracting after mild COVID-19 in two donors were tracked by longitudinal TCRalpha and TCRbeta repertoire sequencing. Two young, previously healthy adult volunteers, one female and one male, were included in the cohort. The paper as a whole reports these results and caveats: Some responding clones were detected in pre-infection memory, which suggested that pre-existing cross-reactive memory T cells had joined the SARS-CoV-2 response. Contracting CD4+ clones were found mainly in CM and EM memory subsets, while CD8+ clones were enriched in EMRA. Balanced CD4/CD8 phenotypes were observed for clones contracting from day 15 to 85, whereas a bias towards CD4+ was observed for a second wave of clones expanding from day 15 to 37. Only a couple of mild cases were covered in the study, and larger cohorts including severe cases with pre-infection samples were considered necessary. SARS-CoV-2 specificity was not confirmed for the second-wave clones peaking on day 37.

The cysteine opens and the phenylalanine closes a CDR3 of 11 amino acids. The kept DNA is CDR3 alone, 33 bases in frame from the first base. V is clipped by 4 bases and J by 7 bases, and the sequence between their germline boundaries is 7 bases long. The CDR1 and CDR2 encoded by the germline V gene (reference sequence) are LGHDT and YNNKEL. PBMCs were isolated by Ficoll-Paque density gradient centrifugation. The sequencer listed for this sample is Illumina NovaSeq 6000. TCRalpha and TCRbeta cDNA libraries were constructed by 5'RACE with constant-segment primers, with sample barcodes and unique molecular identifiers being introduced. Trizol reagent was used to extract RNA from every sample. Library amplification was performed in two PCR steps, and a second sample barcode and Illumina TruSeq adapters were introduced in the second step. The libraries were sequenced on an Illumina NovaSeq using 2 x 150 bp paired-end reads. The source study handled its data this way. Demultiplexing of reads and collapsing into UMI-guided consensus sequences were performed with migec v1.2.7. Using mixcr v2.1.11, UMI consensuses were aligned to TRA and TRB V and J templates and then assembled into clonotypes. A clonotype was counted as expanded or contracted only if both edgeR and NoisET called the change significant, with noise models trained on biological replicates. For edgeR calls, the cutoffs were a false discovery rate-adjusted p below 0.01 and a log2 fold-change threshold of 1. As an exploratory analysis of dynamics, max-normalized trajectories of the 1000 most abundant clonotypes were examined by PCA with hierarchical clustering. The CD4 or CD8 phenotype of responding clones was assigned using the separately sequenced CD4+ and CD8+ repertoires. The public sequencing data were trimmed at Q25 with fastp and processed into clonotypes with MiXCR by TCRdb, which kept only in-frame beta chains. CDR3 protein sequences are deduplicated, and each keeps its most common genes and DNA. The V and J calls follow TCRdb's processing rather than the paper's. The sample table contains over 350,000 distinct CDR3 sequences; only one count was recorded for 20% to 30% of them. Around 8.8% of the sample is held by the ten biggest clonotypes.

To note about this clonotype: It has no known antigen specificity. Base qualities are missing; no much larger clone stands one base away.

The V and J segments used are TRBV3-1 and TRBJ1-1; the D gene cannot be resolved reliably. The source is an adult woman who had mild COVID-19 (a few samples of this study predate the infection). The sample titles of this study are shuffled in the database, so cell type and time point are left out; the donor was told from shared clones. The sequenced material came from PBMCs or a T cell subset sorted from them (not recorded which). The bases read TGTGCCAGCAGCCTCGCAGGTGAAGCTTTCTTT. The translation is CASSLAGEAFF.